The 20 T cell receptor beta chains below all came from one sample that was sequenced in a study of control samples from healthy donors and cancer patients. Assay: immunoSEQ multiplex PCR; the TCRdb copy retains only in-frame clones and omits some. The table includes about 150,000 clones, just over 85% detected once. Sequencing was done on a sample of blood. All receptors derive from a young man in good health.

V gene TRBV11-2 combines with J gene TRBJ1-6; no clear D gene. The CDR3 contains 19 residues. Germline CDR1 SGHAT, CDR2 FQNNGV. V lost 2 bases to trimming and J lost 2 bases, with 19 bases between them. The CDR3 coding sequence is TGTGCCAGCAGCTTAAGTGAGACCGAGGGTTCTACCTATAATTCACCCCTCCACTTT. Translation gives CASSLSETEGSTYNSPLHF.

CDR3 nucleotide sequence: TGTGCCAGCAGTGATAAAGATAGTTCCGAAGCTTTCTTT. Translating gives CASSDKDSSEAFF. The V call is TRBV6-1, the J call TRBJ1-1; D is uncertain. In germline, CDR1 is MNHNS, CDR2 SASEGT. CDR3 length: 13 amino acids. V lost 3 bases to trimming and J lost 8 bases, with 13 bases between them.

The chain's CDR3 is CASSLITLAGTTGTQYF. The CDR3 DNA follows: TGTGCCAGCAGCTTAATCACCCTAGCGGGGACGACGGGGACCCAGTACTTC. The J gene is TRBJ2-5, the V gene TRBV7-2; 9 bases line up with TRBD2. Looked up from germline, CDR1 is SGHTA and CDR2 is FQGNSA. The trim removed 2 bases at V and 7 bases at J, leaving 14 bases unmatched. This CDR3 region has 17 residues. Supplemented by reference TRBV7-2 and TRBJ2-5, the full variable domain reads GAGVSQSPSNKVTEKGKDVELRCDPISGHTALYWYRQSLGQGLEFLIYFQGNSAPDKSGLPSDRFSAERTGGSVSTLTIQRTQQEDSAVYLCASSLITLAGTTGTQYFGPGTRLLVL.

This chain joins TRBV28 and TRBJ2-1, with D possibly matching TRBD1 (6 bases). The ends were cut back, 4 bases at V and 2 bases at J, with 6 bases in the middle. The CDR3 spans 13 residues. CDR1 MDHEN and CDR2 SYDVKM come from the germline V gene. The DNA for the CDR3 is TGTGCCAGCAGTTGGACAGCCTACAATGAGCAGTTCTTC. It specifies CASSWTAYNEQFF.

This CDR3 is CASSFDGGLALHF. The CDR3, as DNA: TGTGCCAGCAGTTTTGATGGCGGTTTGGCCCTCCACTTT. The gene calls are TRBV27 and TRBJ1-6, with D unclear. The CDR3 is 13 residues long. Trimming shortened V by 3 bases and J by 14 bases, and 14 bases separated the two germline ends. The germline CDR1 and CDR2 sequences are MNHEY and SMNVEV (reference sequence).

The chain links TRBV28 to TRBJ2-7; 7 bases align to TRBD2. This CDR3 contains 16 residues. The V gene's germline CDR1 is MDHEN and CDR2 SYDVKM. V lost 6 bases to trimming and J lost 3 bases; unmatched junction nucleotides: 14. The CDR3 is CASRPRTEGGNYEQYF. The CDR3 DNA reads as TGTGCCAGCAGGCCCAGGACGGAGGGAGGGAACTACGAGCAGTACTTC.

The rearrangement links TRBV21-1 to TRBJ1-2. TRBV21-1 is noted as a pseudogene. The CDR3 sequence is 12 residues long. The CDR3: CAKRRGAGGYTF. CDR3 coding DNA: TGTGCCAAAAGACGGGGGGCAGGTGGCTACACCTTC.

This clone was observed a single time. V is TRBV29-1 and J is TRBJ1-1; a weak D match, TRBD1 (6 bases). Germline assignment: CDR1 SQVTM and CDR2 ANQGSEA. Trimming stripped 7 bases from V and 4 bases from J, with 16 bases between. The CDR3 consists of 13 residues. The CDR3 region is CSARTDASTEAFF. CDR3 sequence (DNA): TGCAGCGCCAGGACAGACGCCAGCACTGAAGCTTTCTTT.

The V gene is TRBV28, the J gene TRBJ1-2; D possibly corresponds to TRBD1 (6 bases). Trimming removed 6 bases from V and 5 bases from J, with 16 bases in between. The CDR3 extends over 14 amino acids. CDR1 is MDHEN, CDR2 SYDVKM, per germline. Here the CDR3 DNA reads TGTGCCAGCAGCCCAGCGGGGCAGGGGTATGGCTACACCTTC. Its translation: CASSPAGQGYGYTF.

The J gene is TRBJ1-1, the V gene TRBV6-5; 7 nucleotides line up with TRBD1. Trimming removed 4 bases from V and 11 bases from J; junction bases left unmatched: 16. The length of the CDR3 is 15 residues. Germline V gene sequence: CDR1 MNHEY, CDR2 SVGAGI. CDR3 nucleotides: TGTGCCAGCAGTTCTCGGACAGGTCGGAATTACGGGGCTTTCTTT. Protein sequence: CASSSRTGRNYGAFF.

This chain uses TRBV27 with TRBJ2-3, with 9 nucleotides matching TRBD2. The CDR3 has 15 residues. Germline loops: CDR1 MNHEY, CDR2 SMNVEV (reference sequence). Trimming cost V 3 bases and J 8 bases; bases outside gene matches: 9. Here the CDR3 reads CASSFQTSGRVTQYF. In DNA form, the CDR3 reads TGTGCCAGCAGTTTTCAGACTAGCGGCCGCGTTACGCAGTATTTT.

This chain joins TRBV27 and TRBJ1-1, with a possible D match to TRBD1 (5 bases). Deletions cut 0 bases from V and 6 bases from J, with 14 bases between. The CDR3 runs 15 residues. CDR1 MNHEY and CDR2 SMNVEV come from the germline V gene (reference sequence). The CDR3 here is CASSLSTGLPSEAFF. Here the CDR3 DNA reads TGTGCCAGCAGTTTATCAACAGGCCTCCCCTCTGAAGCTTTCTTT.

The chain couples TRBV6-5 to TRBJ2-1; 8 bases align to TRBD1. The CDR3 contains 16 residues. CDR1 and CDR2 (germline): MNHEY, SVGAGI. V dropped 2 bases and J dropped 9; count of bases not matched to a gene: 12. Here the CDR3 reads CASSYLGQAVGGEQFF. The CDR3 nucleotides read TGTGCCAGCAGTTACCTGGGACAGGCAGTAGGCGGTGAGCAGTTCTTC.

This clone was picked up a small number of times. The chain links TRBV21-1 to TRBJ2-1; TRBD1 was called by the table and not checked on the DNA. TRBV21-1 is noted as a pseudogene. CDR3 size: 14 residues. Here the CDR3 reads CASTKGGGGYEQFF. The CDR3 DNA follows: TGTGCCAGCACCAAAGGAGGAGGGGGCTATGAGCAGTTCTTC.

The chain joins TRBV6-5 to TRBJ1-6, with TRBD1 identical over 7 bases. The CDR3 runs 15 residues. Trimming removed 5 bases from V and 3 bases from J; junction bases left unmatched: 4. Germline CDR1 MNHEY, CDR2 SVGAGI. CDR3 amino acids: CASSTTGRYNSPLHF. CDR3 sequence (DNA): TGTGCCAGCAGTACGACAGGGCGCTATAATTCACCCCTCCACTTT.

V is TRBV14 and J is TRBJ2-3; D ambiguous. With 3 bases removed from V and 4 bases from J, the gap between germline ends came to 11 bases. This CDR3 is built from 14 residues. Germline values: CDR1 SGHDN, CDR2 FVKESK. The CDR3 here is CASSHPGSSDTQYF. The CDR3 DNA follows: TGTGCCAGCAGCCATCCAGGTTCGTCAGATACGCAGTATTTT.

V and J are TRBV30 and TRBJ1-1; no reliable D call. The CDR3 has 13 amino acids. V was trimmed by 0 bases and J by 5 bases, leaving 10 bases between them. Germline assignment: CDR1 GTSNPN and CDR2 SVGIG (reference sequence). CDR3 protein: CAWSVHGKTEAFF. CDR3 bases: TGTGCCTGGAGTGTACATGGCAAAACTGAAGCTTTCTTT.

The CDR3 loop reads CASSYSDPEAYEQYF. The CDR3 bases are TGTGCCAGCAGTTACTCGGACCCCGAGGCCTACGAGCAGTACTTC. The V call is TRBV6-2 or TRBV6-3, the J call TRBJ2-7; D unclear. The CDR3 totals 15 residues. The V end was cut by 0 bases, the J end by 2 bases, with 11 bases between. Germline assignment: CDR1 MNHEY and CDR2 SVGEGT.

The CDR3 sequence: CASSIRPVNEQFF. The CDR3 DNA is TGTGCCAGTAGTATTAGGCCAGTCAATGAGCAGTTCTTC. J is TRBJ2-1 and V is TRBV19, with D uncertain. Germline CDR1 and CDR2: LNHDA and SQIVND (reference sequence). Trimming removed 3 bases from V and 6 bases from J, with 9 bases in between. The CDR3 totals 13 residues. Filled out from reference TRBV19 and TRBJ2-1, the complete variable domain reads DGGITQSPKYLFRKEGQNVTLSCEQNLNHDAMYWYRQDPGQGLRLIYYSQIVNDFQKGDIAEGYSVSREKKESFPLTVTSAQKNPTAFYLCASSIRPVNEQFFGPGTRLTVL.

The chain links TRBV4-3 to TRBJ2-3; no definite D call. This CDR3 is 14 amino acids long. V lost 1 base and J 4 bases, leaving 9 bases between the germline ends. The germline V gene has CDR1 LGHNA and CDR2 YSLEER. Here the CDR3 reads CASSQVIGADTQYF. The CDR3 DNA reads TGCGCCAGCAGCCAAGTGATCGGAGCAGATACGCAGTATTTT.